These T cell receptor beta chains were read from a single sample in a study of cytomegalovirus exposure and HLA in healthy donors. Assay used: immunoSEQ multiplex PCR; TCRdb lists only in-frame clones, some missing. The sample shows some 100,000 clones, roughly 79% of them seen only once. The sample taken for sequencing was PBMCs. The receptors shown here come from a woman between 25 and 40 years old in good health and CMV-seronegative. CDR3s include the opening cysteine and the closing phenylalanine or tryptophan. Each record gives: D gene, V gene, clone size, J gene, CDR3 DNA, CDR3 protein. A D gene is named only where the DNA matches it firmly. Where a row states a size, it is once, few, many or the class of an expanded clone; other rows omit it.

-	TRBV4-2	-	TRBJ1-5	TGTGCCAGCAGCCAAGTTGGCTCCAGCAATCAGCCCCAGCATTTT	CASSQVGSSNQPQHF
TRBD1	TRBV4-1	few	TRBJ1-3	TGCGCCAGCAGCCCACTGGGACAGTTCTCTGGAAACACCATATATTTT	CASSPLGQFSGNTIYF
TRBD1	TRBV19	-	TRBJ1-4	TGTGCCAGTAGTATCGGGACAGGGAGGGATGAAAAACTGTTTTTT	CASSIGTGRDEKLFF
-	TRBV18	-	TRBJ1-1	TGTGCCAGCTCACCACCGAGCGTTAGCACTGAAGCTTTCTTT	CASSPPSVSTEAFF
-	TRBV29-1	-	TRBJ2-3	TGCAGCGTCCGCTTTAGAGACACAGATACGCAGTATTTT	CSVRFRDTDTQYF
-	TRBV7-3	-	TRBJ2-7	TGTGCCAGCAGCCCGTCTAGCGATAGAACCCGCGAGCAGTACTTC	CASSPSSDRTREQYF
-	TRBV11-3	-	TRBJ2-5	TGTGCCAGCAGCTTAGGGGGGCTGAAAGAGACCCAGTACTTC	CASSLGGLKETQYF
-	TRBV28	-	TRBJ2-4	TGTGCCAGCAGTTTGATACAGGGCAAGGGCATTCAGTACTTC	CASSLIQGKGIQYF
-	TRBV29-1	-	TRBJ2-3	TGCAGCCCCGTCGTGAGGCACAACGCAGATACGCAGTATTTT	CSPVVRHNADTQYF
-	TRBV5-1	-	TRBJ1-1	TGCGCCAGCAGCTTGGGGACAGCTGGGAACACTGAAGCTTTCTTT	CASSLGTAGNTEAFF
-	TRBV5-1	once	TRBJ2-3	TGCGCCAGCAGCCCCCAGGTGCTCACAGATACGCAGTATTTT	CASSPQVLTDTQYF
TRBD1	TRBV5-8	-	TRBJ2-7	TGTGCCAGCAGCTCCGGGACAGGCTTCTACGAGCAGTACTTC	CASSSGTGFYEQYF
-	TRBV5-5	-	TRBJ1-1	TGTGCCAGCACCCCTAAAACAGGGAACACTGAAGCTTTCTTT	CASTPKTGNTEAFF
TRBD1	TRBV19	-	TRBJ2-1	TGTGCCAGTAGTATCAGGACAGGGGGCGGGGGCGAGCAGTTCTTC	CASSIRTGGGGEQFF
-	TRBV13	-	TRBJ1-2	TGTGCCAGCAGCTTCGTCCGGGAGCGGATTTATGGCTACACCTTC	CASSFVRERIYGYTF
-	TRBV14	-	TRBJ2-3	TGTGCCAGCAGGTCCAGGGGAAGGGATACGCAGTATTTT	CASRSRGRDTQYF
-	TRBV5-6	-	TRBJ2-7	TGTGCCAGCAGCCCCACCGTTCCGGACGAGCAGTACTTC	CASSPTVPDEQYF
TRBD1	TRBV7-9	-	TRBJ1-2	TGTGCCAGCAGCCCAACCCTTAGTCGGGACAGAAGCGTGGGGCCTGGCTACACCTTC	CASSPTLSRDRSVGPGYTF
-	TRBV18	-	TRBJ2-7	TGTGCCAGCTCACCACCAAGGGGGGAGGGGCCCTCGCAGCAGTACTTC	CASSPPRGEGPSQQYF
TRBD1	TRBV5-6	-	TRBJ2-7	TGTGCCAGCACACCATACGCAGGGGGCGAGCAGTACTTC	CASTPYAGGEQYF
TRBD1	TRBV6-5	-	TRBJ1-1	TGTGCCAGCAGTTACGGCAGGGGGGTAGGCACTGAAGCTTTCTTT	CASSYGRGVGTEAFF
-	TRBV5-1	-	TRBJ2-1	TGCGCCAGCAGCCTTGGGACAGCCGGGAGCTCCTACAATGAGCAGTTCTTC	CASSLGTAGSSYNEQFF
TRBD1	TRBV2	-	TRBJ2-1	TGTGCCAGCAGTGAAGCAGCACAGGGGTACAATGAGCAGTTCTTC	CASSEAAQGYNEQFF
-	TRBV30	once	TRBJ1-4	TGTGCCTGGAGTCCGCAGAATAATGAAAAACTGTTTTTT	CAWSPQNNEKLFF
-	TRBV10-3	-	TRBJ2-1	TGTGCCATCACCCCTGGGCGGGACAATGAGCAGTTCTTC	CAITPGRDNEQFF
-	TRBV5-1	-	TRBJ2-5	TGCGCCAGCAGCTTGGTGATCTTAAAGGGGGAGACCCAGTACTTC	CASSLVILKGETQYF
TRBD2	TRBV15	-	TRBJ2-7	TGTGCCACCAGCCCCGGGACTAGCGCCTACGAGCAGTACTTC	CATSPGTSAYEQYF
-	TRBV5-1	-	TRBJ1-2	TGCGCCAGCAGCTTGGAACAGGGCCATGGCTACACCTTC	CASSLEQGHGYTF
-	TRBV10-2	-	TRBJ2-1	TGCGCCAGCAGGGACAGCCCGAGCTCCTACAATGAGCAGTTCTTC	CASRDSPSSYNEQFF